The 19 T cell receptor beta chains given below trace back to one sample, sequenced in a study of blood T cell repertoires in COVID-19. The assay was immunoSEQ multiplex PCR, and TCRdb's table has in-frame clones only and misses some. The repertoire consists of some 250,000 clones, with 70% to 90% occurring once and the leading ten covering less than 8%. Specimen: peripheral blood. These receptors were taken from a man in his 60s with acute or convalescent COVID-19.

The rearrangement joins TRBV6-2 or TRBV6-3 to TRBJ2-1; 7 nucleotides match TRBD2. Unmatched junction bases numbered 4, after V lost 4 bases and J lost 4 bases. The CDR3 length is 14 residues. Per the germline V gene, CDR1 is MNHEY and CDR2 is SVGEGT. CDR3 in amino acids: CASSSSGVYNEQFF. Here the CDR3 DNA reads TGTGCCAGCAGTTCAAGCGGGGTTTACAATGAGCAGTTCTTC.

The rearrangement uses TRBV11-3 and TRBJ2-1; unclear D gene. CDR3 length: 13 residues. Trimming pared 2 bases from V and 7 bases from J, leaving 9 bases between. The germline V gene encodes CDR1 SGHNT and CDR2 YENEEA. The CDR3: CASSLNMRNEQFF. The DNA of the CDR3 is TGTGCCAGCAGCTTAAACATGAGGAATGAGCAGTTCTTC. Together with reference TRBV11-3 and TRBJ2-1, the CDR3 gives the full variable domain: EAGVVQSPRYKIIEKKQPVAFWCNPISGHNTLYWYLQNLGQGPELLIRYENEEAVDDSQLPKDRFSAERLKGVDSTLKIQPAELGDSAVYLCASSLNMRNEQFFGPGTRLTVL.

This chain uses TRBV7-2 with TRBJ2-7; TRBD2 agrees at 7 bases. Looked up from germline, CDR1 is SGHTA and CDR2 is FQGNSA. The CDR3 is made up of 14 amino acids. V shed 2 bases and J 2 bases; nucleotides not matched to a gene: 3. CDR3: CASSLRGLAYEQYF. CDR3 DNA sequence: TGTGCCAGCAGCTTAAGAGGACTAGCCTACGAGCAGTACTTC.

This rearrangement joins TRBV5-1 to TRBJ2-3, with TRBD2 matching 9 bases. CDR1 is SGHRS, CDR2 YFSETQ, per germline. The length of the CDR3 is 17 residues. Unmatched junction bases numbered 11, after V lost 2 bases and J lost 4 bases. CDR3 residues: CASSLDISGSLADTQYF. The CDR3 DNA reads as TGCGCCAGCAGCTTAGATATTAGCGGGAGCTTGGCAGATACGCAGTATTTT.

This clone came up a few times. The V and J genes are TRBV6-2 or TRBV6-3 and TRBJ2-7; D uncertain. Germline assignment: CDR1 MNHEY and CDR2 SVGEGT. CDR3 length: 16 amino acids. Deletions cut 6 bases from V and 2 bases from J, with 20 bases between. The CDR3 here is CASSHRQGPPPYEQYF. CDR3 nucleotide sequence: TGTGCCAGCAGCCACAGACAAGGCCCCCCGCCCTACGAGCAGTACTTC.

The V call is TRBV2, the J call TRBJ2-1; 13 nucleotides align to TRBD2. Germline V gene lookup returns CDR1 SNHLY and CDR2 FYNNEI. V was pared by 8 bases and J by 2 bases, with 3 bases of the junction left unmatched. The CDR3 covers 15 residues. The CDR3 here is CASLGTSGAYNEQFF. The CDR3 DNA sequence: TGTGCCAGCCTTGGGACTAGCGGGGCCTACAATGAGCAGTTCTTC.

The chain joins TRBV6-1 to TRBJ1-1; tentative D call: TRBD1 (5 bases). The CDR3 loop spans 14 amino acids. With 3 bases removed from V and 4 bases from J, the gap between germline ends came to 12 bases. CDR1 and CDR2 from the germline V gene are MNHNS and SASEGT. CDR3 protein: CASSDQGGRTEAFF. CDR3 DNA sequence: TGTGCCAGCAGTGATCAGGGAGGGCGCACTGAAGCTTTCTTT.

The chain links TRBV7-2 to TRBJ1-3; 8 bases map to TRBD1. CDR1 and CDR2 (germline): SGHTA, FQGNSA. The CDR3 is made up of 16 amino acids. V shed 5 bases, J shed 0 bases, and the junction held 6 bases outside the gene matches. The CDR3 DNA is TGTGCCAGCAGCCTATCCGGGACAGGCTCTGGAAACACCATATATTTT. Translated: CASSLSGTGSGNTIYF.

The chain couples TRBV7-9 to TRBJ2-1; D may be TRBD1 (6 bases). V lost 8 bases and J lost 3, with 8 bases in between. Per germline, CDR1 SEHNR and CDR2 FQNEAQ (reference sequence). The length of the CDR3 is 12 residues. The CDR3 here is CASLDSYNEQFF. CDR3 in DNA: TGTGCCAGCTTGGACAGCTACAATGAGCAGTTCTTC.

The rearrangement links TRBV3-1 (or the pseudogene TRBV3-2) to TRBJ2-1, with D perhaps matching TRBD2 (6 bases). Trimming shortened V by 4 bases and J by 8 bases, and 12 bases separated the two germline ends. The CDR3 loop spans 13 amino acids. Germline V CDR1 and CDR2: LGHDT, YNNKEL (reference sequence). CDR3 nucleotide sequence: TGTGCCAGCAGCCCGGACTATTTCGATGAGCAGTTCTTC. It encodes CASSPDYFDEQFF.

The chain combines TRBV19 with TRBJ2-7; 9 bases align to TRBD1. CDR1 is LNHDA and CDR2 is SQIVND in the germline V gene (reference sequence). The CDR3 has 17 amino acids. V shed 1 base, J shed 8 bases, and the junction held 15 bases outside the gene matches. CDR3 nucleotide sequence: TGTGCCAGTAGTATAGTCCCCACAGGGGGCAACGTGGGCAAGCAGTACTTC. Its translation: CASSIVPTGGNVGKQYF.

This sequence joins TRBV29-1 and TRBJ2-7; maybe TRBD1 (6 bases). This CDR3 has 17 amino acids. Germline-derived CDR1 and CDR2 are SQVTM and ANQGSEA. The V gene lost 4 bases and the J gene lost 0 bases, with 22 bases spanning the gap. CDR3 nucleotides: TGCAGCGTTGTACAGTCCCCGACGGACAGAGCCTCCTACGAGCAGTACTTC. Translating it yields CSVVQSPTDRASYEQYF.

The chain combines TRBV6-2 or TRBV6-3 with TRBJ1-1; TRBD1 matches at 7 bases. This CDR3 spans 15 amino acids. Unmatched junction bases numbered 4, after V lost 1 base and J lost 2 bases. Germline assignment: CDR1 MNHEY and CDR2 SVGEGT. In nucleotides, the CDR3 is TGTGCCAGCAGTTACTTCAAGGGGGCTAACACTGAAGCTTTCTTT. Translated, it gives CASSYFKGANTEAFF.

The chain uses TRBV5-6 and TRBJ1-1; D is ambiguous. The CDR3 has 13 residues. CDR1 and CDR2 from the germline V gene are SGHDT and YYEEEE. Trimming pared 3 bases from V and 3 bases from J, leaving 9 bases between. This CDR3 reads CASSYGVDTEAFF. DNA for the CDR3: TGTGCCAGCAGCTACGGGGTTGACACTGAAGCTTTCTTT.

In nucleotides, the CDR3 is TGCAGCGTTGAAACGGGGGATGGCTTCGGCTACACCTTC. Translation: CSVETGDGFGYTF. The V call is TRBV29-1, the J call TRBJ1-2, with TRBD1 as a possible D gene (5 bases). Germline CDR1 SQVTM, CDR2 ANQGSEA. CDR3 length: 13 residues. Trimming cost V 2 bases and J 8 bases, with 15 bases left between them.

CDR3 DNA: TGTGCCAGCAGTTTACGGGGGGTCGCTAACTATGGCTACACCTTC. Protein: CASSLRGVANYGYTF. The V and J genes are TRBV27 and TRBJ1-2; tentatively, D is TRBD1 (5 bases). Germline CDR1 and CDR2: MNHEY and SMNVEV (reference sequence). This CDR3 has 15 residues. Trimming left V 2 bases short and J 0 bases short, with 10 bases between.

This clone was seen just once. This chain connects TRBV7-2 to TRBJ2-5; TRBD1 is a possible D gene (5 bases). Trimming removed 1 base at V and 3 bases at J, with 12 bases between. CDR1 SGHTA and CDR2 FQGNSA come from the germline V gene. The CDR3 has 15 residues. CDR3 protein: CASSLGGRVEETQYF. The CDR3 nucleotides are TGTGCCAGCAGCTTAGGTGGCAGGGTGGAAGAGACCCAGTACTTC.

The rearrangement uses TRBV5-1 and TRBJ1-4; the D gene is possibly TRBD1 (6 bases). This CDR3 is built from 14 residues. Trimming stripped 4 bases from V and 6 bases from J, with 13 bases between. CDR1 and CDR2 from the germline V gene are SGHRS and YFSETQ. The CDR3 loop reads CASSATGTYEKLFF. The CDR3 bases are TGCGCCAGCAGCGCAACAGGGACCTATGAAAAACTGTTTTTT.

This chain links TRBV3-1 (or the pseudogene TRBV3-2) with TRBJ1-4; 9 bases are shared with TRBD1. Per the germline V gene, CDR1 is LGHDT and CDR2 is YNNKEL (reference sequence). The CDR3 contains 14 residues. V dropped 1 base and J dropped 14; count of bases not matched to a gene: 8. CDR3 nucleotides: TGTGCCAGCAGCCAAGGGGACAGGGCGCGCAGCCTGTTTTTT. Amino acids: CASSQGDRARSLFF.